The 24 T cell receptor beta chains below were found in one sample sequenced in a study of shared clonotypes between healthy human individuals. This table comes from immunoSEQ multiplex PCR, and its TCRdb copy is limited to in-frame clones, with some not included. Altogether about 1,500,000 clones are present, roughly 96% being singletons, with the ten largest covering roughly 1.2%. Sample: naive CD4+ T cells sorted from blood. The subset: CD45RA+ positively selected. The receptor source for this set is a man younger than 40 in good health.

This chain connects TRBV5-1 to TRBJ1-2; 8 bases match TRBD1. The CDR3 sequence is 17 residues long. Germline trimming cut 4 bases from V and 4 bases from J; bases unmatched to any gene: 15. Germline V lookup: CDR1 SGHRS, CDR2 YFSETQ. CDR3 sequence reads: CASSARTGPPNLYGYTF. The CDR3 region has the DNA TGCGCCAGCAGCGCCCGGACAGGGCCGCCAAACCTCTATGGCTACACCTTC.

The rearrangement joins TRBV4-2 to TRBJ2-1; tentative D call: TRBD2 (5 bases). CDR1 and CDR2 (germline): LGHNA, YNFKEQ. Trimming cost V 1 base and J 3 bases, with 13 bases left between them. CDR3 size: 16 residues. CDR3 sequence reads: CASSQVSAALYNEQFF. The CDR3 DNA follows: TGTGCCAGCAGCCAAGTTTCAGCGGCCCTCTACAATGAGCAGTTCTTC.

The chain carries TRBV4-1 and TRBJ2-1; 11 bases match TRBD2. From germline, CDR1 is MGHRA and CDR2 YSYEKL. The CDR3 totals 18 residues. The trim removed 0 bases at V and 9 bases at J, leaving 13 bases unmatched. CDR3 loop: CASSQDVTSGIVMGEQFF. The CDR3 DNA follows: TGCGCCAGCAGCCAAGATGTGACTAGCGGGATTGTAATGGGTGAGCAGTTCTTC.

CDR3 loop: CSDRDLERTQYF. As DNA, the CDR3 is TGCAGCGACCGCGACTTGGAGAGGACGCAGTATTTT. V and J are TRBV29-1 and TRBJ2-3, with unresolved D. This CDR3 contains 12 residues. CDR1 is SQVTM and CDR2 is ANQGSEA in the germline V gene. V was trimmed by 7 bases and J by 9 bases, leaving 17 bases between them.

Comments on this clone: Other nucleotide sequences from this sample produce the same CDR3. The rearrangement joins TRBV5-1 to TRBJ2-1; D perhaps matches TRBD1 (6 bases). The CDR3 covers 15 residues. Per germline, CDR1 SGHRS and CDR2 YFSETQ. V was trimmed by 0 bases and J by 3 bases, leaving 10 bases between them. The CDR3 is CASSLDGTSYNEQFF. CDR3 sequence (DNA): TGCGCCAGCAGCTTGGATGGGACAAGCTACAATGAGCAGTTCTTC.

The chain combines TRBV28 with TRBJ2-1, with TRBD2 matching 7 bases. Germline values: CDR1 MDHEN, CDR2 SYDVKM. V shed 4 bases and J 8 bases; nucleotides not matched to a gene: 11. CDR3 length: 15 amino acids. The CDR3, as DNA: TGTGCCAGCAGTTCGTTGAGGGAGGGTGTTCATGAGCAGTTCTTC. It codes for CASSSLREGVHEQFF.

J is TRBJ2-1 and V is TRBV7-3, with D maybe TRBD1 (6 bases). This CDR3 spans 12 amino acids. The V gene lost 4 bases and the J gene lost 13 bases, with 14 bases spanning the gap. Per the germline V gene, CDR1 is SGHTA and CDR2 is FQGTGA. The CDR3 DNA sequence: TGTGCCAGCAGCTCCCATCAGGGGCAACAGTTCTTC. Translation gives CASSSHQGQQFF. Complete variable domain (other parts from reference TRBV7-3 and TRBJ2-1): GAGVSQTPSNKVTEKGKYVELRCDPISGHTALYWYRQSLGQGPEFLIYFQGTGAADDSGLPNDRFFAVRPEGSVSTLKIQRTERGDSAVYLCASSSHQGQQFFGPGTRLTVL.

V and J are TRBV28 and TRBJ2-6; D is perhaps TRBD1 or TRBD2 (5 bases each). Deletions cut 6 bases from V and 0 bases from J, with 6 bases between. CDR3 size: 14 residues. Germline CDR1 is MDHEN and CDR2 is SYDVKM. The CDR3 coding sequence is TGTGCCAGCAGGAGGGGCTCTGGGGCCAACGTCCTGACTTTC. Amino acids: CASRRGSGANVLTF.

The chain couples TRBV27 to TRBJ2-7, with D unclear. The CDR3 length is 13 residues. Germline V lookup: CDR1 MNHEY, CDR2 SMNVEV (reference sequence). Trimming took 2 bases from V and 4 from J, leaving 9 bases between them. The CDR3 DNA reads TGTGCCAGCAGTTTAACGGGTAAATACGAGCAGTACTTC. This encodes CASSLTGKYEQYF.

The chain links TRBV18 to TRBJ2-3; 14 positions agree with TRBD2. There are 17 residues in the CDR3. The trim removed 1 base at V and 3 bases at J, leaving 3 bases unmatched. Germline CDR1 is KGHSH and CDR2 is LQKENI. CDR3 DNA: TGTGCCAGCTCACCACGACTAGCGGGAGGGAGTACAGATACGCAGTATTTT. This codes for CASSPRLAGGSTDTQYF.

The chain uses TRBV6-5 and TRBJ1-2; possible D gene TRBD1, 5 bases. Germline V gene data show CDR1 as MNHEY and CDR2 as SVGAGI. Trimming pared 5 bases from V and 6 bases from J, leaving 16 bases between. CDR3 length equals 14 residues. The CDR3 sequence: CASSEGRGVDGYTF. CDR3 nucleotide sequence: TGTGCCAGCAGTGAGGGGCGGGGTGTAGATGGCTACACCTTC.

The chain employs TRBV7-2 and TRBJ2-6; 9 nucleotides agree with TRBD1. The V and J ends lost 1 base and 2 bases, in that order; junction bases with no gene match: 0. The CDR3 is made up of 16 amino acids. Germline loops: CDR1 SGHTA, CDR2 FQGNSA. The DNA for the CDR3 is TGTGCCAGCAGCTTAGGGACAGGGGCTGGGGCCAACGTCCTGACTTTC. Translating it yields CASSLGTGAGANVLTF.

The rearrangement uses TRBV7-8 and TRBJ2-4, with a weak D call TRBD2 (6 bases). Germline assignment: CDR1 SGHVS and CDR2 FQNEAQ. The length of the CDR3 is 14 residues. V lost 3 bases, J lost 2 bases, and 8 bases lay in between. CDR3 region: CASSFGRTKNIQYF. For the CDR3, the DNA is TGTGCCAGCAGCTTTGGGAGGACCAAAAACATTCAGTACTTC. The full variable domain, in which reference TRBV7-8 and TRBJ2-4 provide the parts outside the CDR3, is GAGVSQSPRYKVAKRGQDVALRCDPISGHVSLFWYQQALGQGPEFLTYFQNEAQLDKSGLPSDRFFAERPEGSVSTLKIQRTQQEDSAVYLCASSFGRTKNIQYFGAGTRLSVL.

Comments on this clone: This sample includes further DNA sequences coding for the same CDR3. This chain's CDR3 is CASSLSGLSYEQYF. The CDR3 nucleotides read TGCGCCAGCAGCCTCTCCGGCCTCTCCTACGAGCAGTACTTC. V gene TRBV5-1 combines with J gene TRBJ2-7; D not certain. Looked up from germline, CDR1 is SGHRS and CDR2 is YFSETQ. The V gene lost 4 bases and the J gene lost 0 bases, with 11 bases spanning the gap. This CDR3 contains 14 residues.

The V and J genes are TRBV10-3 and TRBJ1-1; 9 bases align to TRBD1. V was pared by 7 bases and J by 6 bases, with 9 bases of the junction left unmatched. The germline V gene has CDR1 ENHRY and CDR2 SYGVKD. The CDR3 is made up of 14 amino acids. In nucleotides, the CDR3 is TGTGCCATCAAACCAGACAGGGGGGGTGCTGAAGCTTTCTTT. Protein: CAIKPDRGGAEAFF.

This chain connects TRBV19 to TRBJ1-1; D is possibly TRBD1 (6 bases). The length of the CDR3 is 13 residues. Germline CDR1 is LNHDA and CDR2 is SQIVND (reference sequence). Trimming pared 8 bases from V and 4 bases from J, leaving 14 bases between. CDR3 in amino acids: CASGIRGGTEAFF. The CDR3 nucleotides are TGTGCCAGTGGGATCAGGGGCGGCACTGAAGCTTTCTTT.

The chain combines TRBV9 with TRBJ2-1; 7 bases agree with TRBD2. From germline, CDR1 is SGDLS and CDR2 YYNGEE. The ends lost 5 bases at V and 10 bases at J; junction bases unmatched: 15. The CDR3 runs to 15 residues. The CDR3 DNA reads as TGTGCCAGCAGTTTGACTAGCCTGATCTCGGGGGAGCAGTTCTTC. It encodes CASSLTSLISGEQFF.

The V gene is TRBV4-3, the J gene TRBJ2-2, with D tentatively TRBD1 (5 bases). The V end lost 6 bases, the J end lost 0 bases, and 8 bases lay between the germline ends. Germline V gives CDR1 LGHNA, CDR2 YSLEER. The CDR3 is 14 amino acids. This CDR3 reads CASSFRANTGELFF. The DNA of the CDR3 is TGCGCCAGCAGTTTCAGGGCGAACACCGGGGAGCTGTTTTTT.

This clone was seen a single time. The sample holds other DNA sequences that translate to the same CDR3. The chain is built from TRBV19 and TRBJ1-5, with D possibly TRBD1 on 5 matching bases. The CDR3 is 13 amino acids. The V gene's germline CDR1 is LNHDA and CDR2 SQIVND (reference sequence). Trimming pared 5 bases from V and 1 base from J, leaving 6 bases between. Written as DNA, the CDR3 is TGTGCCAGTAGTTGGGACAGCAATCAGCCCCAGCATTTT. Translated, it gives CASSWDSNQPQHF. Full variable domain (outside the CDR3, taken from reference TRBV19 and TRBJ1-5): DGGITQSPKYLFRKEGQNVTLSCEQNLNHDAMYWYRQDPGQGLRLIYYSQIVNDFQKGDIAEGYSVSREKKESFPLTVTSAQKNPTAFYLCASSWDSNQPQHFGDGTRLSIL.

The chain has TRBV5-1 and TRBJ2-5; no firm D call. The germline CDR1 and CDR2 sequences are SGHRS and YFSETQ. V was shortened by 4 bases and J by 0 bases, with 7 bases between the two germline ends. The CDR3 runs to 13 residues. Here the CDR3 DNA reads TGCGCCAGCAGCGTCGGGTACCAAGAGACCCAGTACTTC. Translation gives CASSVGYQETQYF.

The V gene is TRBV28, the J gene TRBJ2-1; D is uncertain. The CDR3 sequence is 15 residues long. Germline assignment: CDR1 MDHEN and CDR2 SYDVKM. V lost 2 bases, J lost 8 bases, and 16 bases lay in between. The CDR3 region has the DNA TGTGCCAGCAGTTTACCGCGAACCCGCGGCGATGAGCAGTTCTTC. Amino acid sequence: CASSLPRTRGDEQFF.

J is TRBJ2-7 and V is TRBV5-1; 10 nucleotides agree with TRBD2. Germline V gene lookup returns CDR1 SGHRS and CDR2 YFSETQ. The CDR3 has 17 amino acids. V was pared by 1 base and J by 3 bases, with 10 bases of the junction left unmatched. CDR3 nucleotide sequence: TGCGCCAGCAGCTTGTCAAATCTAGCGGGAGACCTCTACGAGCAGTACTTC. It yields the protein CASSLSNLAGDLYEQYF.

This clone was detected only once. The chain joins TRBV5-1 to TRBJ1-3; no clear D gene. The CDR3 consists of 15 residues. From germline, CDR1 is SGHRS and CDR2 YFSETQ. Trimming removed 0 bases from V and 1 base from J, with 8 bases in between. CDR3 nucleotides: TGCGCCAGCAGCTTGGACCGAAAATCTGGAAACACCATATATTTT. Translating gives CASSLDRKSGNTIYF. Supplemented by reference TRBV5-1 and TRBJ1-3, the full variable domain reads KAGVTQTPRYLIKTRGQQVTLSCSPISGHRSVSWYQQTPGQGLQFLFEYFSETQRNKGNFPGRFSGRQFSNSRSEMNVSTLELGDSALYLCASSLDRKSGNTIYFGEGSWLTVV.

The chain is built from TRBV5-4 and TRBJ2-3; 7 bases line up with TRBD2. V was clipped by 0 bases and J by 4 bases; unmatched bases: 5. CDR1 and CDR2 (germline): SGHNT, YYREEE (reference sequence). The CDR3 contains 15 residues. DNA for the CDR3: TGTGCCAGCAGCTTGGCCGGGAGGAAGGCAGATACGCAGTATTTT. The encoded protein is CASSLAGRKADTQYF. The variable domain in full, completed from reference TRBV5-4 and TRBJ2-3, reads ETGVTQSPTHLIKTRGQQVTLRCSSQSGHNTVSWYQQALGQGPQFIFQYYREEENGRGNFPPRFSGLQFPNYSSELNVNALELDDSALYLCASSLAGRKADTQYFGPGTRLTVL.